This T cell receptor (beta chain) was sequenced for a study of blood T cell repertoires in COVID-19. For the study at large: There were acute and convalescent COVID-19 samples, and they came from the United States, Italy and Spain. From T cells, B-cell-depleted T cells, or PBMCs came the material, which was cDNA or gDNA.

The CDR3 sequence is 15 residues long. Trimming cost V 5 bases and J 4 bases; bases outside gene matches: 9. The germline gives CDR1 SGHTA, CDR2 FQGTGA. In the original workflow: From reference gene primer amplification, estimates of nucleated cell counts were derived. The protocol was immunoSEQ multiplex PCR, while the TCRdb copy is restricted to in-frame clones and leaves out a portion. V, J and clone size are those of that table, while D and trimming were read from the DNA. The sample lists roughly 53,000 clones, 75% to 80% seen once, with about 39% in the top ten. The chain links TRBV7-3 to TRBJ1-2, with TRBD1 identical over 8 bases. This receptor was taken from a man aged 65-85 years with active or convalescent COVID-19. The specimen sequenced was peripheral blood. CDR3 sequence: CASSKNAGGSYGYTF. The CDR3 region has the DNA TGTGCCAGCAGCAAAAACGCAGGGGGCAGCTATGGCTACACCTTC.